This T cell receptor beta chain was observed in a study of tumor-infiltrating lymphocytes in primary liver carcinoma. Study details: Patients comprised men and women whose ages fell between 30 and 69 years. Sample yields, roughly 3.65 to 8 million productive TCRbeta reads, were similar across the tissue types. Study results and caveats: Samples were bulk unsorted, so CD4+ and CD8+ repertoires were not compared.

CDR1 SGHAT and CDR2 FQNNGV come from the germline V gene. The CDR3 is 15 amino acids. The J segment lost 4 bases and the V segment lost 6 bases, leaving 10 bases of the junction unmatched. The blood RNA (from unsorted whole blood) was obtained, and germline DNA was also extracted. The patients lived with chronic HBV infection and had not yet received any treatment. Reverse transcription of about 0.5 ug total RNA with a constant-region primer produced TCR beta cDNA. Libraries of TCR beta came from three nested multiplex PCR rounds with slightly modified ARM-PCR. Primers for the first two PCR rounds were TRBV1-TRBV30 forward primers and a C-beta reverse primer (roughly 10 cycles per round). Each CDR3 protein is one row after TCRdb ran MiXCR on the multiplex PCR reads. Of some 180,000 distinct CDR3 sequences detected, 50% to 75% appear once; the ten largest clones hold less than 75%. This clonotype was picked up many times. Antigen: not known.

The J gene is TRBJ2-7, the V gene TRBV11-2, with 9 bases aligning to TRBD1. Sequencing was carried out using peripheral blood. The sequence was obtained from a man aged 40-49 years with primary liver carcinoma and hepatitis B virus infection. The CDR3: CASRRPGTGLYEQYF. The DNA of the CDR3 is TGTGCCAGCAGACGGCCCGGGACAGGGTTATACGAGCAGTACTTC.